This TCR beta chain comes out of a study of CD8 T cells in ankylosing spondylitis. With regard to this clonotype: The antigen is unknown.

The V gene lost 4 bases and the J gene lost 4 bases, with 14 bases spanning the gap. Per germline, CDR1 SQVTM and CDR2 ANQGSEA. The CDR3 is 14 amino acids. The study, taken as a whole, reports: The authors reported significant enrichment of disease-linked clones in matched ankylosing spondylitis synovial fluid. Past research had described some motif variants in reactive arthritis synovial fluid and blood.

Preparation of TCR beta libraries was done by quantitative 5'-RACE with molecular barcodes. Via MiXCR, TCRdb re-called the 5' RACE reads, giving one row per CDR3 protein. Among some 340,000 distinct CDR3 sequences listed, about 15% were seen once. The chain has TRBV29-1 and TRBJ1-3, with D possibly TRBD1 on 5 matching bases. The receptor was isolated from a male donor with ankylosing spondylitis or in good health (not recorded which). The sample consisted of blood, either unsorted or a sorted T cell fraction (not recorded which). The CDR3 loop is CSVVYGAEGNTIYF. CDR3 coding DNA: TGCAGCGTTGTATATGGGGCGGAAGGAAACACCATATATTTT.